A selection of T cell receptor beta chains follows, all from one sample in a study of cytomegalovirus exposure and HLA in healthy donors. Some clones are missing from TCRdb's copy, which holds only in-frame ones; the method was immunoSEQ multiplex PCR. The table records about 150,000 clones, more than 75% of them present only once. The sequencing sample was made of PBMCs. The receptors come from a man aged 30 to 45 in good health and CMV-seropositive. Both conserved end residues are trimmed from each CDR3. The order of the fields is clone size, CDR3 length, J gene, V gene, CDR3 protein. Clone size, where shown, is once, few, many, or a class for clones that have expanded.

. 13 TRBJ2-2 TRBV5-1 ASSASGTGTGELF
. 15 TRBJ1-2 TRBV14 ASSPRDSITLNYGYT
. 13 TRBJ2-3 TRBV5-4 ASSGTSGGANTQY
few 12 TRBJ2-1 TRBV6-5 ASSYDGLDNEQF
once 11 TRBJ2-5 TRBV25-1 ATQEEQKETQY
. 10 TRBJ1-1 TRBV19 ASSEVHTEAF
. 16 TRBJ2-1 TRBV29-1 SVELAGGGASSYNEQF
once 11 TRBJ1-1 TRBV5-4 ASSLKGATEAF
. 11 TRBJ1-1 TRBV30 AWSRTGGTEAF
. 12 TRBJ2-7 TRBV9 ASSQRESSYEQY
. 17 TRBJ2-2 TRBV9 ASSGARGDRAPNTGELF
. 10 . TRBV11-2 ASSPGGYEQY
. 12 TRBJ1-5 TRBV7-9 ASSSTDTNQPQH
. 13 TRBJ2-5 TRBV2 ASKRSPALQETQY
once 11 TRBJ1-3 TRBV19 ASSIETRNTIY
few 13 TRBJ2-3 TRBV6-6 ASKTSGSGADTQY
once 13 TRBJ2-2 TRBV27 ASSLRGGAGGELF
. 11 TRBJ1-1 TRBV5-4 ASSLDPYEEAF
. 14 TRBJ2-5 TRBV11-2 ASSSPGQASRLTQY
once 14 TRBJ2-3 TRBV5-4 ASSSTSGRYTDTQY
. 11 TRBJ2-1 TRBV11-3 ASSLRGREEQF
. 11 TRBJ1-5 TRBV14 ASSQDRGQPQH
few 13 TRBJ2-3 TRBV7-8 ASSLGRDFTDTQY
. 13 TRBJ2-2 TRBV2 ASEGQPRGSGELF
. 13 TRBJ1-2 TRBV18 ASSPVEAPGYGYT
. 14 TRBJ2-5 TRBV6-5 ASSYNSGGAGETQY
. 18 TRBJ2-4 TRBV7-5 ARSFVRDRGRGLAKNIQY
. 14 TRBJ1-1 TRBV25-1 ASSDYSQGLRTEAF
once 13 TRBJ2-5 TRBV27 ASISAGALGETQY
once 14 TRBJ2-1 TRBV7-2 ASSSSSSTGTNEQF
. 12 TRBJ2-3 TRBV6-1 ASILGEGTDTQY
. 13 TRBJ1-2 TRBV4-2 ASSQDLQGNYGYT
. 13 TRBJ1-5 TRBV19 ASSWNRDGSQPQH
. 12 TRBJ1-4 TRBV19 ASRGDRSNEKLF
. 14 TRBJ2-2 TRBV29-1 SALLGQGGFGGELF
. 14 TRBJ2-3 TRBV5-1 ASSPGTSGRPATQY
. 13 TRBJ1-5 TRBV9 ASSVGQASNQPQH
. 10 TRBJ1-6 TRBV7-9 ASSEGNSPLH
. 11 TRBJ2-7 TRBV6-1 ASSEVRAYEQY
. 14 TRBJ1-2 TRBV10-3 AISESRDSTFYGYT
few 12 TRBJ2-7 TRBV27 ASSFRQGPYEQY
. 12 TRBJ1-1 TRBV6-1 ASGRGGGVTEAF
. 11 TRBJ2-1 TRBV30 AWRPGLAGSKF
. 13 TRBJ1-1 TRBV19 ASSPGSRANTEAF
. 13 TRBJ1-2 TRBV7-9 ASSPRGEISYGYT
. 12 TRBJ1-1 TRBV6-4 ASRVQGSATEAF
. 12 TRBJ1-2 TRBV14 ASSPQQGAYGYT